This T cell receptor (beta chain) was recovered during a study of tumor-infiltrating lymphocytes in primary liver carcinoma. Study-level findings and limits: Pairs comparing tumor with adjacent tissue or blood overlapped less than pairs drawn from tumor regions. Tumor top-250-clone fractions significantly exceeded those of blood (p = 0.039).

As to this clonotype: Its antigen remains unidentified. Lacking the conserved final phenylalanine or tryptophan, this CDR3 likely reflects a read error.

Trimming took off 7 bases at V and 6 bases at J, with 15 bases between the two ends. The germline CDR1 and CDR2 sequences are MGHRA and YSYEKL. The CDR3 has 14 residues. TCR beta cDNA was reverse-transcribed from about 500 ng of total RNA. The reaction used a constant-region primer and ProtoScript II reverse transcriptase. Slightly modified ARM-PCR, run as three nested multiplex PCR rounds, produced the TCR beta libraries. Researchers ran the first two PCR rounds for roughly 11 cycles each with TRBV1-TRBV30 forward primers and a C-beta reverse primer. MiXCR, run by TCRdb on the multiplex PCR reads, gives a single entry per CDR3 protein. This sample has under 90,000 distinct CDR3 sequences, with roughly 72% found just once. Investigators took RNA and DNA out together from roughly 21-30 mg of unsorted bulk tissue. Donors underwent surgery for histopathologically diagnosed primary liver carcinoma. In every tumor sample, viable tumor cells made up over 80%.

This chain uses TRBV4-1 with TRBJ1-4, with D maybe TRBD1 (5 bases). This receptor was obtained from a man aged 40-50 years with primary liver carcinoma and hepatitis B virus infection. The source material was liver tumor tissue from sampling region 1. Subset in this sample: tumor region T1, superior pole. The CDR3 coding sequence is TGCGCCAGCAACCAGAGGGGAAAGGATGAAAAACTGTTTCTA. It translates to CASNQRGKDEKLFL.